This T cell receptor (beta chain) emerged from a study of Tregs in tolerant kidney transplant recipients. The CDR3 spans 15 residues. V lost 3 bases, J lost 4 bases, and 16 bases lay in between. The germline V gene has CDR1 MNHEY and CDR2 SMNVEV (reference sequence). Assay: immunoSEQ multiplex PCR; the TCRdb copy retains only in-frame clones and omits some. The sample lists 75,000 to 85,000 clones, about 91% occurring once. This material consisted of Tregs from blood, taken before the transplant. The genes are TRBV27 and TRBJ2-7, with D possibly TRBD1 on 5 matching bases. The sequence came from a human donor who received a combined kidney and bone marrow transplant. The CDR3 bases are TGTGCCAGCAGTTTCACGGACCGGGCAGGGTACGAGCAGTACTTC. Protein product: CASSFTDRAGYEQYF.